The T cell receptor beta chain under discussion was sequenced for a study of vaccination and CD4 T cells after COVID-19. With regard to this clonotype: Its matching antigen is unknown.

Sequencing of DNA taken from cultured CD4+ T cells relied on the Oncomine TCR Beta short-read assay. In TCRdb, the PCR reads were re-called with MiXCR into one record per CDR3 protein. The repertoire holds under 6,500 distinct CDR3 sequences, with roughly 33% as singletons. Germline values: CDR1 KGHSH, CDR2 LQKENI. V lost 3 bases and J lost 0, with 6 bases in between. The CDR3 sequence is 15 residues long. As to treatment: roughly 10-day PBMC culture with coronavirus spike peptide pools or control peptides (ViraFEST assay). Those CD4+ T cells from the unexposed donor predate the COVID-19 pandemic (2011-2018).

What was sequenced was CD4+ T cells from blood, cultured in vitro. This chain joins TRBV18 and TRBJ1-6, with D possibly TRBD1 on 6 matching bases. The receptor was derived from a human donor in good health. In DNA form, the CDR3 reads TGTGCCAGCTCACCGGACAGCTCCTATAATTCACCCCTCCACTTT. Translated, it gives CASSPDSSYNSPLHF.